The clone carrying this TCR beta chain has only a few counts. The junction departs from germline at one end; a sequencing error may be responsible. This entry comes from a study of T-cell memory formation after mild COVID-19. The CDR3 length is 16 residues. Germline V lookup: CDR1 SEHNR, CDR2 FQNEAQ (reference sequence). Each CDR3 protein gets one entry after TCRdb re-called the 5' RACE reads with MiXCR. The sample lists a few hundred thousand distinct CDR3 sequences, just under 20% occurring once. This sequence joins TRBV7-9 and TRBJ2-2; 7 bases line up with TRBD1. This TCR came from a man in his late teens or twenties who had mild COVID-19 (a few samples of this study predate the infection). Cell type and time point are not known. The sample was PBMCs or a T cell subset sorted from them (not recorded which). The CDR3 is CASSLRQGTNTGELFF. CDR3 in DNA: TGTGCCAGCAGCTTAAGACAGGGCACAAACACCGGTGAGCTGTTTTTT.